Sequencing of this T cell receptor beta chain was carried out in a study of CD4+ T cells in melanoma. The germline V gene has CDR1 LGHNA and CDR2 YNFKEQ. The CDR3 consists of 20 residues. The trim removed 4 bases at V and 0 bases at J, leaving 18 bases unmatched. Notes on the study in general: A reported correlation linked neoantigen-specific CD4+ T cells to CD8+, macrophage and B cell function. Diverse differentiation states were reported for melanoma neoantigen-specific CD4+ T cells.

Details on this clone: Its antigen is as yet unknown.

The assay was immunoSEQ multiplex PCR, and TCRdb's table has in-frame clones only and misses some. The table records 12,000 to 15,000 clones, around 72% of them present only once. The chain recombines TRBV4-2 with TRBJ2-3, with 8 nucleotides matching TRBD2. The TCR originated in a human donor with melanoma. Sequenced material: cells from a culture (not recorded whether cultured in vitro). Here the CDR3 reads CASSPLRQRGTELSTDTQYF. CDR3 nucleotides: TGTGCCAGCAGCCCCCTCCGACAGCGGGGGACTGAACTTAGCACAGATACGCAGTATTTT.